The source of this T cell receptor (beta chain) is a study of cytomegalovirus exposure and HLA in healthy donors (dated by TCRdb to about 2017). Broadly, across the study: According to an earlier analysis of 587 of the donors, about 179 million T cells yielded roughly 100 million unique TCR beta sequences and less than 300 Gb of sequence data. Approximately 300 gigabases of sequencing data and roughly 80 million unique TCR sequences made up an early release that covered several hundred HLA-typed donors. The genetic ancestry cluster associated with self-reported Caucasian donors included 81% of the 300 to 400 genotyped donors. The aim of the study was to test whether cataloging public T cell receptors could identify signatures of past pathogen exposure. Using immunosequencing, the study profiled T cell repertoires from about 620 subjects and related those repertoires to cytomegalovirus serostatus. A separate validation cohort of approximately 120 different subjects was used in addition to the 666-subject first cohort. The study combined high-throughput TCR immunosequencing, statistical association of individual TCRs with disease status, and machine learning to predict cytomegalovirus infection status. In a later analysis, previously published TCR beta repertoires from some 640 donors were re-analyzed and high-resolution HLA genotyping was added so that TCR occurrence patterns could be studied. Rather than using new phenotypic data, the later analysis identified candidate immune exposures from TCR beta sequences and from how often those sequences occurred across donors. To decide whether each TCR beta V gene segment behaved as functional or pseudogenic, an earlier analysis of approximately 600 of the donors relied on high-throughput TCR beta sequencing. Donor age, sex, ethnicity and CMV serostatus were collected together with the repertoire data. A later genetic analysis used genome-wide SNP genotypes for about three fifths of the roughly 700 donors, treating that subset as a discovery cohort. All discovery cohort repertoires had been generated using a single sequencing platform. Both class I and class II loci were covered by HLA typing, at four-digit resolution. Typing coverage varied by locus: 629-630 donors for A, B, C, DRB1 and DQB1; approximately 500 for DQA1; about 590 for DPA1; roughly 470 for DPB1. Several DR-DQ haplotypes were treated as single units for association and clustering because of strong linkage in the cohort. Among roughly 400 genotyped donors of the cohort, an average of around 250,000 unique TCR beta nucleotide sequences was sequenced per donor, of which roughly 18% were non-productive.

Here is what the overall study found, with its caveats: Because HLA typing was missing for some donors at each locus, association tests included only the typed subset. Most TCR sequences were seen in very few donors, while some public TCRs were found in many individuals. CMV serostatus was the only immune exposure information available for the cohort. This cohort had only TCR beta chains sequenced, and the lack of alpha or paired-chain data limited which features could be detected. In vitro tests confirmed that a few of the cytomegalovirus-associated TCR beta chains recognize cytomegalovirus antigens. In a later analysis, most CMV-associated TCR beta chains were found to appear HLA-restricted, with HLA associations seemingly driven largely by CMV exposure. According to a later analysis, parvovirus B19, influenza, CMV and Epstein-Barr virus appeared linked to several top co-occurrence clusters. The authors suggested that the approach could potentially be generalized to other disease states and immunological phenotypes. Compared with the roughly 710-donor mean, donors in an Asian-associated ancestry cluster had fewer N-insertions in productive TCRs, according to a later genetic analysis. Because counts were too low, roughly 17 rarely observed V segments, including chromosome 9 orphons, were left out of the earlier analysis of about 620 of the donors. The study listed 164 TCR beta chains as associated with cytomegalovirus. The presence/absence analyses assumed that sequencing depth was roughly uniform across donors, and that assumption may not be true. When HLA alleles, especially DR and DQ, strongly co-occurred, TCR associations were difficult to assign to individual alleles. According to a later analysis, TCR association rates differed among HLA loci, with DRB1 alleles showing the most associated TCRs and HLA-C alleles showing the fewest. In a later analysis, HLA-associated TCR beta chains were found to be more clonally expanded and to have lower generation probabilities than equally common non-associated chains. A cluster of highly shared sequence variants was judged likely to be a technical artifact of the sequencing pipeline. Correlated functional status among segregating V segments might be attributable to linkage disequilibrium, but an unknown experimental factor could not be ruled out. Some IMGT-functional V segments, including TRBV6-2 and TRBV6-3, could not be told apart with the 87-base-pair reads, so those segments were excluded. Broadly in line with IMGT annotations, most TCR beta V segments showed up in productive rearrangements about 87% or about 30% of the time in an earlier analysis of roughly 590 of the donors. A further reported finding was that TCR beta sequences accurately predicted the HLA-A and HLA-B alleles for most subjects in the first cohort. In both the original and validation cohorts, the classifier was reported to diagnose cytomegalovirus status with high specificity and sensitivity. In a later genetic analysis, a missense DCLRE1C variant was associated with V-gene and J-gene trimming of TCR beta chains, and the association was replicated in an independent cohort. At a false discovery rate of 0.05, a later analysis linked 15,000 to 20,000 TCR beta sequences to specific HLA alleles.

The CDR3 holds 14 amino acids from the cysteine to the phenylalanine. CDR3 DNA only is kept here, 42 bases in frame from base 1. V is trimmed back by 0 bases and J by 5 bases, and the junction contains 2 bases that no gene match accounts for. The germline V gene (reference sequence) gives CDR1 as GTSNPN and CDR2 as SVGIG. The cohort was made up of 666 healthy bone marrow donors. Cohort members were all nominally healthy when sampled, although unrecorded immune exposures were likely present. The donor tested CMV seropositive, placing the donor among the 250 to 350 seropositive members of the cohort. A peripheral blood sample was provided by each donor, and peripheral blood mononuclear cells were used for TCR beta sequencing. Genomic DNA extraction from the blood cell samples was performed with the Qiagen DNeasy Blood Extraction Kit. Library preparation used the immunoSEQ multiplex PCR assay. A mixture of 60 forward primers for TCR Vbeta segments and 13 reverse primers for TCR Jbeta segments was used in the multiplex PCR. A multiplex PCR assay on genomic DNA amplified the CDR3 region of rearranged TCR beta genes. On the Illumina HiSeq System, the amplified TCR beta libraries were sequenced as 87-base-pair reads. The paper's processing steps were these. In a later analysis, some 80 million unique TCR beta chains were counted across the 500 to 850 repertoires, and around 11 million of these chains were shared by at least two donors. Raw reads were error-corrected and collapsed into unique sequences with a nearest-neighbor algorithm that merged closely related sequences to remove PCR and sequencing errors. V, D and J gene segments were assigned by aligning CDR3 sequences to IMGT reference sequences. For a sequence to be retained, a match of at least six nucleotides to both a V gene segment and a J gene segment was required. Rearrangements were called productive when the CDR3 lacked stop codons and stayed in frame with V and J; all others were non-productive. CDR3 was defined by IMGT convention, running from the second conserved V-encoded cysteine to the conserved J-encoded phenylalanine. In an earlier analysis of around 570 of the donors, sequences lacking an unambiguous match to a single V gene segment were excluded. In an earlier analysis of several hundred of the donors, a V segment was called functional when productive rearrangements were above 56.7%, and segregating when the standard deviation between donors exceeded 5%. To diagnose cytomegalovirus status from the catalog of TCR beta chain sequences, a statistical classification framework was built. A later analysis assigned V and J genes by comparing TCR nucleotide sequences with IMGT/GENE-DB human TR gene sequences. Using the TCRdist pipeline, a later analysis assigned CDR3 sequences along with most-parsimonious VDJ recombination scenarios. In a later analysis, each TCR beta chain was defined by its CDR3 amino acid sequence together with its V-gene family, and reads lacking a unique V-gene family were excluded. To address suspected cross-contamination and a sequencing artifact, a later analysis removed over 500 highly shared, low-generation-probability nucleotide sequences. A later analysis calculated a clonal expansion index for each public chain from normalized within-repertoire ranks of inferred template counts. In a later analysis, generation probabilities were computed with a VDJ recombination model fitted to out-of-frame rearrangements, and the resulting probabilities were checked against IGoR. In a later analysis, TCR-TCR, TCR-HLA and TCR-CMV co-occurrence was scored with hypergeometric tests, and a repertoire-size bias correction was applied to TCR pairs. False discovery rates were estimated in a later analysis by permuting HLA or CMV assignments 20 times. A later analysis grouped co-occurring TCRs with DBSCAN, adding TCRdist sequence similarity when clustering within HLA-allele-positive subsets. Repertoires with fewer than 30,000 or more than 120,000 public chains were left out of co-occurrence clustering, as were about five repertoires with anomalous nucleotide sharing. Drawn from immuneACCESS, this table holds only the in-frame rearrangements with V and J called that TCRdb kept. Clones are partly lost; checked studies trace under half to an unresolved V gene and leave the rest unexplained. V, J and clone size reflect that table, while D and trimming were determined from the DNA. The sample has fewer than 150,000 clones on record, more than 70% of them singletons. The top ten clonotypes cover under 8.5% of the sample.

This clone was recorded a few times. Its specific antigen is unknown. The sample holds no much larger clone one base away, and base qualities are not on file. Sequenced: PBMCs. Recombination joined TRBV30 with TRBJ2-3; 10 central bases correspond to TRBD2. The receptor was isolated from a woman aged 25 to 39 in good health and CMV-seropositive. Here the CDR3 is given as CAWSVLAGIDTQYF. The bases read TGTGCCTGGAGTGTACTAGCGGGAATAGATACGCAGTATTTT. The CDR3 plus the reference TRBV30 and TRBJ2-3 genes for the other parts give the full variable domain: SQTIHQWPATLVQPVGSPLSLECTVEGTSNPNLYWYRQAAGRGLQLLFYSVGIGQISSEVPQNLSASRPQDRQFILSSKKLLLSDSGFYLCAWSVLAGIDTQYFGPGTRLTVL.